This T cell receptor (beta chain) was recovered during a study of blood T cell repertoires in COVID-19. Study as a whole: Acute and convalescent COVID-19 specimens originated in the United States, Italy and Spain.

The table came from immunoSEQ multiplex PCR; TCRdb's copy has only in-frame clones and leaves some out. The table includes hundreds of thousands of clones, 75% to 90% detected once. The CDR3 length is 15 residues. The junction had 4 bases not matched to a gene; V was cut back by 5 bases and J by 2 bases. Germline values: CDR1 LGHDT, CDR2 YNNKEL (reference sequence). The sample taken for sequencing was peripheral blood. V usage is TRBV3-1 (or the pseudogene TRBV3-2) and J usage is TRBJ2-7, with TRBD2 identical over 12 bases. This TCR derives from a man younger than 30 with COVID-19, enrolled during active disease. The CDR3 DNA reads TGTGCCAGCAGCTTTACTAGCGGGGGGACCTACGAGCAGTACTTC. Translation: CASSFTSGGTYEQYF.